The rows below give T cell receptor beta chains drawn from one sample of a study of blood T cells in healthy people across ages. Using its own MiXCR run on the 5' RACE reads, TCRdb lists one record per CDR3 protein. The table shows around 1.5 million distinct CDR3 sequences, with 55% to 75% occurring only once. The material sequenced was blood. The receptors derive from a man in his late teens or twenties in good health. Both conserved end residues are part of each CDR3. A D gene is named only where the DNA matches it firmly. Some rows mark clone size as missing; the rest say once, few, many or name a class of expanded clone.

clone_size	d_call	v_call	j_call	cdr3_nt	cdr3_aa
-	-	TRBV29-1	TRBJ1-5	TGCAGCGTTTCAGTAGGAGGTGCGGATCAGCCCCAGCATTTT	CSVSVGGADQPQHF
once	-	TRBV20-1	TRBJ1-1	TGCAGTGCCAGTCCAGAGGGGATTTCCACTGAAGCTTTCTTT	CSASPEGISTEAFF
-	-	TRBV6-1	TRBJ1-3	TGTGCCAGCAGTGAATATAGGACTGGAAACACCATATATTTT	CASSEYRTGNTIYF
-	-	TRBV4-2	TRBJ1-1	TGTGCCAGCAGCCAAGAGCCCGAGACCACTGAAGCTTTCTTT	CASSQEPETTEAFF
-	TRBD2	TRBV3-1	TRBJ2-3	TGTGCCAGCAGCCAAATGACTAGCGGGAAAGTTGGAGATACGCAGTATTTT	CASSQMTSGKVGDTQYF
-	-	TRBV10-3	TRBJ1-2	TGTGCCATCAGTGAGCGGGCTAACTATGGCTACACCTTC	CAISERANYGYTF
-	-	TRBV20-1	TRBJ2-1	TGCAGTGCTAAAGGCGGGCCCACTTTACAGTTCTTC	CSAKGGPTLQFF
-	TRBD1	TRBV19	TRBJ2-7	TGTGCCAGTAGTTTGCAGGGACAGGGTAACTACGAGCAGTACTTC	CASSLQGQGNYEQYF
-	-	TRBV6-5	TRBJ2-1	TGTGCCAGCAGTTACACAGGAGTGGGGAGGAGTGAGCAGTTCTTC	CASSYTGVGRSEQFF
-	-	TRBV7-6	TRBJ2-4	TGTGCCAGCAGCTTAGACCTGCGGGTGCAGTACTTC	CASSLDLRVQYF
-	TRBD1	TRBV7-2	TRBJ1-2	TGTGCCAGCAGTTCAGTGTCAGGGGGTGATTGCAGCTACACCTTC	CASSSVSGGDCSYTF
-	TRBD2	TRBV29-1	TRBJ2-3	TGCAGCGTTGAGGGACTAACTAAATATACGCAGTATTTT	CSVEGLTKYTQYF
-	-	TRBV7-6	TRBJ1-2	TGTGCCAGCAGCATAGGACAGAGGAATGGCTACACCTTC	CASSIGQRNGYTF
-	-	TRBV4-1	TRBJ2-1	TGCGCCAGCAGCCAGGGGCTAGTCTACAATGAGCAGTTCTTC	CASSQGLVYNEQFF
few	-	TRBV4-2	TRBJ1-2	TGTGCCAGCAGCCAAGGGGCGGAGTATGGCTACACCTTC	CASSQGAEYGYTF
-	TRBD1	TRBV10-1	TRBJ2-1	TGCGCCAGCAGTGAGTCAGGGACAGGGGGCCAAGGGGCTGGTGAGCAGTTCTTC	CASSESGTGGQGAGEQFF
-	-	TRBV11-2	TRBJ2-2	TGTGCCAGCGGGGGACTGACGGGGGAGCTGTTTTTT	CASGGLTGELFF
few	-	TRBV7-2	TRBJ2-7	TGTGCCAGCAGCACTCAGGGGGGGACCTACGAGCAGTACTTC	CASSTQGGTYEQYF
-	-	TRBV7-8	TRBJ2-4	TGTGCCAGCAGCCCAAGGGCGATCGTTATAGAGCAGTACTTC	CASSPRAIVIEQYF
few	-	TRBV20-1	TRBJ2-3	TGCAGTGTTGAGCCCCTAACAGATACGCAGTATTTT	CSVEPLTDTQYF
few	TRBD2	TRBV7-2	TRBJ2-3	TGTGCCAGCAGCTTTGTAACTAGCGGGGATACGCAGTATTTT	CASSFVTSGDTQYF
-	TRBD2	TRBV5-4	TRBJ2-1	TGTGCCAGCAGCTTGGATCTAGCGGGCTACAATGAGCAGTTCTTC	CASSLDLAGYNEQFF
-	-	TRBV12-3/TRBV12-4	TRBJ2-1	TGTGCCAGCAGTTTAAGTCCCAGGGGTTTTGATGAGCAGTTCTTC	CASSLSPRGFDEQFF
-	TRBD2	TRBV27	TRBJ2-1	TGTGCCAGCAGTTCTCGGACTAGCGGGAGAGGTACCGGGAATGAGCAGTTCTTC	CASSSRTSGRGTGNEQFF
few	TRBD2	TRBV5-4	TRBJ2-5	TGTGCCAGCAGCTCGGGAGGGCCCCAAGAGCAGTACTTC	CASSSGGPQEQYF
-	-	TRBV29-1	TRBJ1-1	TGCAGCGCCGGGGCAGGGTCGGATGAAGCTTTCTTT	CSAGAGSDEAFF
-	-	TRBV29-1	TRBJ2-5	TGCAGCATAAGGTGGGCCGACCTCTCCCAAGAGACCCAGTACTTC	CSIRWADLSQETQYF
-	TRBD1	TRBV30	TRBJ2-5	TGTGCCTGGAGCGTTGGAACAGGGGTAGAGACCCAGTACTTC	CAWSVGTGVETQYF
-	TRBD2	TRBV5-1	TRBJ2-3	TGCGCCAGCAGCTTGGCCTGGGTGGCTAGCGGGGGCTCAGAAGGGGCAGATACGCAGTATTTT	CASSLAWVASGGSEGADTQYF
few	-	TRBV7-9	TRBJ2-7	TGTGCCAGCAGCTTAGGGGGGATCAATGAGCAGTACTTC	CASSLGGINEQYF
-	TRBD1	TRBV6-1	TRBJ2-7	TGTGCCAGCAGCCCTCTAACCGACAGGGGTACTTCCCCTCACGCCTACGAGCAGTACTTC	CASSPLTDRGTSPHAYEQYF
-	TRBD2	TRBV20-1	TRBJ2-7	TGCAGTGCTAGAGGGGGAACGGCGGGAGCAGAATACGAGCAGTACTTC	CSARGGTAGAEYEQYF
-	TRBD2	TRBV2	TRBJ2-1	TGTGCCAGCAGTGATGGGATGACTAGCGGGTATTACGATAATGAGCAGTTCTTC	CASSDGMTSGYYDNEQFF
-	-	TRBV27	TRBJ2-7	TGTGCCAGCAGTAATAGTATCGGGTACGAGCAGTACTTC	CASSNSIGYEQYF
-	-	TRBV21-1	TRBJ2-7	TGCGCCAGCAGCAAAGAAGTTAAGGACAGGGGCGGCGGGGAGACCTACGAGCAGTACTTC	CASSKEVKDRGGGETYEQYF
-	-	TRBV7-2	TRBJ1-1	TGTGCCAGCAGCCGAGAGAGCCAGGGCACTGAAGCTTTCTTT	CASSRESQGTEAFF
many	-	TRBV7-6	TRBJ2-1	TGTGCCAGCAGCCCGTGGATCTCCGAGATCGTTTCCTACAATGAGCAGTTCTTC	CASSPWISEIVSYNEQFF
-	-	TRBV12-3/TRBV12-4	TRBJ2-7	TGTGCCAGCGCGGGCGGGGGCCACGAGCAGTACTTC	CASAGGGHEQYF
few	-	TRBV20-1	TRBJ2-1	TGCAGTGCTCCTCTGAACAATGAGCAGTTCTTC	CSAPLNNEQFF
once	TRBD1	TRBV14	TRBJ2-7	TGTGCCAGCAGCCATCGGAGACAGGGGGCGGCCCTCGAGCAGTACTTC	CASSHRRQGAALEQYF
few	TRBD2	TRBV5-1	TRBJ2-5	TGCGCCAGCAGCTTAATAGCGGGGTCACAAGAGACCCAGTACTTC	CASSLIAGSQETQYF
-	TRBD2	TRBV27	TRBJ2-2	TGTGCCAGCGGGGAGGGTAGCACCGGGGAGCTGTTTTTT	CASGEGSTGELFF
-	-	TRBV20-1	TRBJ2-7	TGCAGTGCTACTAGTACGGAGCAGTACTTC	CSATSTEQYF
-	-	TRBV24-1	TRBJ2-2	TGTGCCACCAGTGTCGGGGGAAACACCGGGGAGCTGTTTTTT	CATSVGGNTGELFF
-	-	TRBV3-1	TRBJ1-1	TGTGCCAGCAGCCAACCACAGACAGGCAACACTGAAGCTTTCTTT	CASSQPQTGNTEAFF
many	TRBD1	TRBV5-1	TRBJ2-7	TGCGCCAGCAGCCGTGGACAGGAAGTCTACGAGCAGTACTTC	CASSRGQEVYEQYF
-	-	TRBV4-2	TRBJ2-2	TGTGCCAGCAGCCAAGATGTCCGGTTCACCGGGGAGCCGTTTTTT	CASSQDVRFTGEPFF
-	-	TRBV9	TRBJ1-5	TGTGCCAGCTCTCGGGGGGGCAATCAGCCCCAGCAGTTT	CASSRGGNQPQQF
-	-	TRBV30	TRBJ1-2	TGTGCCTGGAGCCGTACGACAGGCGATGGCTACACCTTC	CAWSRTTGDGYTF
-	TRBD2	TRBV6-2/TRBV6-3	TRBJ2-7	TGTGCCAGCAGTCCGGCTCCCGGGACTAGCGCTTTCCTATACGAGCAGTACTTC	CASSPAPGTSAFLYEQYF